This TCR beta chain was sequenced for a study of blood T cell repertoires in COVID-19. Background on the study: Samples taken during acute and convalescent COVID-19 were collected in the United States, Italy and Spain. In each case, the material was cDNA or gDNA derived from T cells, B-cell-depleted T cells, or PBMCs.

The CDR3 totals 17 residues. V was clipped by 6 bases and J by 8 bases; unmatched bases: 13. Germline loops: CDR1 SEHNR, CDR2 FQNEAQ (reference sequence). Cohort allocation depended upon clinical history that participants reported. In the original analysis: From reference gene primer amplification, estimates of nucleated cell counts were derived. The repertoire was sequenced with immunoSEQ multiplex PCR; TCRdb's copy has only in-frame clones and lacks some. The DNA gave D and trimming, while V, J and clone size come from that table. The sample has a few hundred thousand clones; around 90% are singletons.

The chain couples TRBV7-9 to TRBJ2-1; 13 nucleotides line up with TRBD2. This clonotype originated in a woman between 18 and 29 years old with acute COVID-19. The sequenced sample consisted of PBMCs or T cells enriched from blood (not recorded which). The CDR3 loop is CASSLLAGGPRSDEQFF. The CDR3 nucleotides read TGTGCCAGCAGTTTACTAGCGGGAGGGCCGAGGAGCGATGAGCAGTTCTTC.